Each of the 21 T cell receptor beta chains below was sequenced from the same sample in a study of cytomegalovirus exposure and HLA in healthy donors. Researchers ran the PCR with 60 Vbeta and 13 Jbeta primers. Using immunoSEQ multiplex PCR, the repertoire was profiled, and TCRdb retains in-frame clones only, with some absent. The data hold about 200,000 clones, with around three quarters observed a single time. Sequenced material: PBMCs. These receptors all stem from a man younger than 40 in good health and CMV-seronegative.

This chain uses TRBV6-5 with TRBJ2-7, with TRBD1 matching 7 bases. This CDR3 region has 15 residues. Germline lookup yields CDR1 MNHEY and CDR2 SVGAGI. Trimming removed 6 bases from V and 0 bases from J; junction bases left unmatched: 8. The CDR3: CASRSDRDSSYEQYF. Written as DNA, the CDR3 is TGTGCCAGCAGAAGTGACAGGGACAGCTCCTACGAGCAGTACTTC.

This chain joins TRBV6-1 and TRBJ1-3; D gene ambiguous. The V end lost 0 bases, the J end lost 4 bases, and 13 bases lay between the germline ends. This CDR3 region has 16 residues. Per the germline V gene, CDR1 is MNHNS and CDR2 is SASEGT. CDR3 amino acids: CASSEALRVGGNTIYF. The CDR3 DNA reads TGTGCCAGCAGTGAAGCATTGAGGGTGGGAGGAAACACCATATATTTT.

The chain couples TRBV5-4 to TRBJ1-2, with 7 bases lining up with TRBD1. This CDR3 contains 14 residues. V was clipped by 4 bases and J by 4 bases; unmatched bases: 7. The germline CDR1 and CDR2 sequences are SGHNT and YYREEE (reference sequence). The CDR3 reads CASSTPTGPYGYTF. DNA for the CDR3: TGTGCCAGCAGCACCCCGACAGGGCCCTATGGCTACACCTTC.

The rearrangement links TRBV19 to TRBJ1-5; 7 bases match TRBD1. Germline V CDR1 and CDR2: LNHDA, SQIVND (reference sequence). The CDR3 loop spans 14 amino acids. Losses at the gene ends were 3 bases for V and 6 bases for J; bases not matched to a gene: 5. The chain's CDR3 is CASSIRQGPQPQHF. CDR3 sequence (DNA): TGTGCCAGTAGTATCAGACAGGGACCTCAGCCCCAGCATTTT.

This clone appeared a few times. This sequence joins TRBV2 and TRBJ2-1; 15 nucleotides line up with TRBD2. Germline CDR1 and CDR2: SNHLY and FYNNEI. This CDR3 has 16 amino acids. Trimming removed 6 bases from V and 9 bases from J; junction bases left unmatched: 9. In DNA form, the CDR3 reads TGTGCCAGCAGGATACCGGGACTAGCGGGAGGCGGTGAGCAGTTCTTC. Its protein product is CASRIPGLAGGGEQFF.

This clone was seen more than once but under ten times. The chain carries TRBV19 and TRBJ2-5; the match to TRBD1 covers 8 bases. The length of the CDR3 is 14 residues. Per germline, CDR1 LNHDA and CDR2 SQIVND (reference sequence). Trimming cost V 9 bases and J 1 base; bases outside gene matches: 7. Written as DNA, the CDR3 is TGTGCCAGCCGGGGGCAGGGGGCCCAAGAGACCCAGTACTTC. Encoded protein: CASRGQGAQETQYF.

CDR3 DNA sequence: TGTGCCAGCAGCTGGAGGCTGAACACTGAAGCTTTCTTT. This sequence encodes CASSWRLNTEAFF. The chain is built from TRBV6-4 and TRBJ1-1; no firm D call. The CDR3 consists of 13 residues. The V gene lost 6 bases and the J gene lost 0 bases, with 8 bases spanning the gap. Per germline, CDR1 MRHNA and CDR2 SNTAGT.

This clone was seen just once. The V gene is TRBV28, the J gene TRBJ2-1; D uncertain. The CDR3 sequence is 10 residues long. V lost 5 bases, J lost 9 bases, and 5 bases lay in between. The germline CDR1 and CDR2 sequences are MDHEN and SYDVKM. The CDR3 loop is CASSDSEQFF. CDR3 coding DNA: TGTGCCAGCAGTGACTCTGAGCAGTTCTTC.

The CDR3 sequence is CSVWGLAGGNYNEQFF. CDR3 nucleotides: TGCAGCGTTTGGGGGTTAGCGGGTGGAAATTACAATGAGCAGTTCTTC. The rearrangement uses TRBV29-1 and TRBJ2-1; the match to TRBD2 covers 7 bases. The V gene's germline CDR1 is SQVTM and CDR2 ANQGSEA. This CDR3 region has 16 residues. Trimming at V came to 5 bases and at J to 4 bases, leaving 14 bases not matched to a gene.

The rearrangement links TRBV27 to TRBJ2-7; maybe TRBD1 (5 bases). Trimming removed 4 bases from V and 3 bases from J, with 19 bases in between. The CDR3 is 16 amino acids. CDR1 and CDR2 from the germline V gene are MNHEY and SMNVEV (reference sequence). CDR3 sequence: CASSSLVGVGLYEQYF. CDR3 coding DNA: TGTGCCAGCAGTTCCCTCGTAGGGGTTGGGCTCTACGAGCAGTACTTC.

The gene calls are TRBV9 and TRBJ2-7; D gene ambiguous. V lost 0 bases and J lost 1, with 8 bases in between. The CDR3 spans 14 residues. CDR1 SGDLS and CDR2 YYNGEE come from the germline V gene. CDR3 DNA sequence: TGTGCCAGCAGCGTAGACAGAAGGTCCTACGAGCAGTACTTC. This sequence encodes CASSVDRRSYEQYF.

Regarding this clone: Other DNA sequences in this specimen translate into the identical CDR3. Here the CDR3 reads CASSLEDRDEKLFF. The CDR3 DNA is TGCGCCAGCAGCTTGGAGGACAGAGATGAAAAACTGTTTTTT. The chain uses TRBV5-1 and TRBJ1-4; a weak D match, TRBD1 (6 bases). The CDR3 consists of 14 residues. The ends were cut back, 0 bases at V and 6 bases at J, with 9 bases in the middle. Germline V lookup: CDR1 SGHRS, CDR2 YFSETQ.

This CDR3 reads CASSPGEGSYEQYF. As DNA, the CDR3 is TGTGCCAGCAGTCCCGGAGAGGGCTCCTACGAGCAGTACTTC. V is TRBV6-5 and J is TRBJ2-7, with D tentatively TRBD2 (5 bases). The V gene's germline CDR1 is MNHEY and CDR2 SVGAGI. V was cut by 5 bases and J by 0 bases, with 11 bases left in between. The CDR3 extends over 14 amino acids.

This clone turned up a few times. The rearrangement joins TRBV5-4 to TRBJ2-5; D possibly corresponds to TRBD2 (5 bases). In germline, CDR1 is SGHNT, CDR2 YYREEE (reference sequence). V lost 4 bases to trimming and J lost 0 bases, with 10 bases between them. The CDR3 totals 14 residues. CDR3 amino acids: CASSLERYQETQYF. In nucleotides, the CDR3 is TGTGCCAGCAGCCTTGAGCGGTACCAAGAGACCCAGTACTTC.

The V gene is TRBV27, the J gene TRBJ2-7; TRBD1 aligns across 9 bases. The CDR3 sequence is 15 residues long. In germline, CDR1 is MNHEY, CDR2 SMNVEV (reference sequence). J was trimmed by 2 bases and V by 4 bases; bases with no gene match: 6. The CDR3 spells CASSSSGTGPYEQYF. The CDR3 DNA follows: TGTGCCAGCAGTTCCTCCGGGACAGGGCCCTACGAGCAGTACTTC.

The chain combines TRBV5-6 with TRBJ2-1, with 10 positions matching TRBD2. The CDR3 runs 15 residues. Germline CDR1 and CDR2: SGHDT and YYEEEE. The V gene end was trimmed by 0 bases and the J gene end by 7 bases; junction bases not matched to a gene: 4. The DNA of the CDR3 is TGTGCCAGCAGCTTGGATCTAGCGGGGGTGAATGAGCAGTTCTTC. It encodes CASSLDLAGVNEQFF.

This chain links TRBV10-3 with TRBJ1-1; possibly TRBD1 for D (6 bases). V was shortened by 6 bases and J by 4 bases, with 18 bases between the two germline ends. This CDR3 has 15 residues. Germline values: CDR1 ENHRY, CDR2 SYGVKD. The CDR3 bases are TGTGCCATCAGGGCCAGTGGGGGGGCACCCACTGAAGCTTTCTTT. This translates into CAIRASGGAPTEAFF.

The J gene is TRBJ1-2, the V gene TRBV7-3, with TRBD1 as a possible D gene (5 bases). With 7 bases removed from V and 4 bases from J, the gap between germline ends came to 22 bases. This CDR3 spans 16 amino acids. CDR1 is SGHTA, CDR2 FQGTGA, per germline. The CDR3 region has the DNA TGTGCCAGCAAGCCACGGGGCCGGGACTCATTCTATGGCTACACCTTC. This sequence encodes CASKPRGRDSFYGYTF.

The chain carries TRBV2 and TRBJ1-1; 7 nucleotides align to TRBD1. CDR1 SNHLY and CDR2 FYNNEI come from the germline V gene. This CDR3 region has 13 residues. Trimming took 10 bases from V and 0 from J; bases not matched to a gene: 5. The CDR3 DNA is TGTGCCACCCACAGGGGAATGAACACTGAAGCTTTCTTT. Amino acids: CATHRGMNTEAFF.

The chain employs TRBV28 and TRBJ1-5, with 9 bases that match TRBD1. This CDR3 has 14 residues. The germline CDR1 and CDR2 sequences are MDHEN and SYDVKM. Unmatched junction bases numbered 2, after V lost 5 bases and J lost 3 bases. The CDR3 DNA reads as TGTGCCAGCAGTGACAGGGGGGTCAATCAGCCCCAGCATTTT. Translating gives CASSDRGVNQPQHF.

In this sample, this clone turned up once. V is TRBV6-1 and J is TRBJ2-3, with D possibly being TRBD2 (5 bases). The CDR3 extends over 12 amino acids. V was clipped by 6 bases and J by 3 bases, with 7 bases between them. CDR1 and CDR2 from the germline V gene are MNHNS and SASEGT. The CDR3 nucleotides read TGTGCCAGCAGGGACTTTACAGATACGCAGTATTTT. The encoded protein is CASRDFTDTQYF.